The 10 T cell receptor beta chains presented below share a single source sample, sequenced in a study of blood T cell repertoires in COVID-19. The table came from immunoSEQ multiplex PCR; TCRdb's copy has only in-frame clones and leaves some out. The table shows about 170,000 clones, with about four fifths occurring only once. Sequencing was carried out using peripheral blood. These receptors originate from a woman older than 75 with COVID-19, enrolled during active disease.

This chain joins TRBV9 and TRBJ1-2; tentatively, D is TRBD1 (6 bases). Trimming removed 3 bases at V and 8 bases at J, with 14 bases between. Germline V gene lookup returns CDR1 SGDLS and CDR2 YYNGEE. The CDR3 spans 13 residues. The CDR3 loop reads CASSERGTSGYTF. DNA for the CDR3: TGTGCCAGCAGCGAGAGGGGGACGTCGGGCTACACCTTC. Full variable domain (rest looked up from reference TRBV9 and TRBJ1-2): DSGVTQTPKHLITATGQRVTLRCSPRSGDLSVYWYQQSLDQGLQFLIQYYNGEERAKGNILERFSAQQFPDLHSELNLSSLELGDSALYFCASSERGTSGYTFGSGTRLTVV.

Points on this clone: The same CDR3 is also encoded by other DNA sequences in this sample. The J gene is TRBJ1-5, the V gene TRBV30; D ambiguous. Deletions cut 1 base from V and 3 bases from J, with 7 bases between. This CDR3 has 13 amino acids. Germline V gene lookup returns CDR1 GTSNPN and CDR2 SVGIG (reference sequence). The CDR3 loop is CAWSAGINQPQHF. The DNA of the CDR3 is TGTGCCTGGAGTGCGGGGATCAATCAGCCCCAGCATTTT.

The chain couples TRBV24-1 to TRBJ2-7, with 10 bases aligning to TRBD1. CDR3 length: 15 amino acids. V shed 5 bases, J shed 4 bases, and the junction held 7 bases outside the gene matches. From germline, CDR1 is KGHDR and CDR2 SFDVKD. The CDR3 here is CATSAFDRGLYEQYF. The DNA for the CDR3 is TGTGCCACCAGTGCCTTCGACAGGGGGCTTTACGAGCAGTACTTC.

The gene calls are TRBV19 and TRBJ1-1; a weak D match, TRBD1 (5 bases). Deletions cut 5 bases from V and 0 bases from J, with 10 bases between. This CDR3 region has 14 residues. The V gene's germline CDR1 is LNHDA and CDR2 SQIVND (reference sequence). The CDR3 region is CASSWAGMNTEAFF. As DNA, the CDR3 is TGTGCCAGTAGTTGGGCAGGGATGAACACTGAAGCTTTCTTT.

The V gene is TRBV29-1, the J gene TRBJ2-1; a weak D match, TRBD1 (5 bases). Germline CDR1 is SQVTM and CDR2 is ANQGSEA. V was pared by 4 bases and J by 9 bases, with 19 bases between. The CDR3 spans 14 residues. Here the CDR3 DNA reads TGCAGCGTTGTACGCGGTGGGGCCTTAGGTGAGCAGTTCTTC. Translating it yields CSVVRGGALGEQFF.

V and J are TRBV10-3 and TRBJ2-7; D not certain. The CDR3 contains 13 residues. The germline V gene encodes CDR1 ENHRY and CDR2 SYGVKD. V dropped 3 bases and J dropped 1 base, with 7 bases sitting between them. DNA for the CDR3: TGTGCCATCAGTGACTACAGTTCCTACGAGCAGTACTTC. Translating it yields CAISDYSSYEQYF.

The chain carries TRBV3-1 (or the pseudogene TRBV3-2) and TRBJ1-4; possibly TRBD1 for D (5 bases). Trimming removed 4 bases at V and 5 bases at J, with 17 bases between. CDR1 is LGHDT, CDR2 YNNKEL, per germline (reference sequence). The CDR3 extends over 16 amino acids. The CDR3 DNA reads as TGTGCCAGCAGCCTCTTACCGACAGTTATAAATGAAAAACTGTTTTTT. This encodes CASSLLPTVINEKLFF.

The chain recombines TRBV7-2 with TRBJ2-3, with D perhaps TRBD1 (7 bases). Trimming left V 5 bases short and J 8 bases short, with 17 bases between. The CDR3 totals 14 residues. Looked up from germline, CDR1 is SGHTA and CDR2 is FQGNSA. CDR3 residues: CASSPEGASVTQYF. CDR3 coding DNA: TGTGCCAGCAGCCCGGAGGGGGCTAGCGTTACGCAGTATTTT. The entire variable domain, with the rest obtained from reference TRBV7-2 and TRBJ2-3, is as follows: GAGVSQSPSNKVTEKGKDVELRCDPISGHTALYWYRQSLGQGLEFLIYFQGNSAPDKSGLPSDRFSAERTGGSVSTLTIQRTQQEDSAVYLCASSPEGASVTQYFGPGTRLTVL.

This clone has just one count. The gene calls are TRBV21-1 and TRBJ1-2; the table names TRBD1, a call not compared with the DNA. TRBV21-1 is a pseudogene segment. There are 14 residues in the CDR3. Written as DNA, the CDR3 is TGTGCCAGCAAAACAGGGCCCTCCGACTATGGCTACACCTTC. Encoded protein: CASKTGPSDYGYTF.

CDR3 protein: CASTPTGGASYEQYF. In nucleotides, the CDR3 is TGTGCCAGCACGCCTACAGGGGGCGCCTCCTACGAGCAGTACTTC. The chain couples TRBV7-9 to TRBJ2-7; 9 bases are a match to TRBD1. V was clipped by 7 bases and J by 0 bases; unmatched bases: 7. Looked up from germline, CDR1 is SEHNR and CDR2 is FQNEAQ (reference sequence). The CDR3 length is 15 residues. The full variable domain, in which reference TRBV7-9 and TRBJ2-7 provide the parts outside the CDR3, is DTGVSQNPRHKITKRGQNVTFRCDPISEHNRLYWYRQTLGQGPEFLTYFQNEAQLEKSRLLSDRFSAERPKGSFSTLEIQRTEQGDSAMYLCASTPTGGASYEQYFGPGTRLTVT.